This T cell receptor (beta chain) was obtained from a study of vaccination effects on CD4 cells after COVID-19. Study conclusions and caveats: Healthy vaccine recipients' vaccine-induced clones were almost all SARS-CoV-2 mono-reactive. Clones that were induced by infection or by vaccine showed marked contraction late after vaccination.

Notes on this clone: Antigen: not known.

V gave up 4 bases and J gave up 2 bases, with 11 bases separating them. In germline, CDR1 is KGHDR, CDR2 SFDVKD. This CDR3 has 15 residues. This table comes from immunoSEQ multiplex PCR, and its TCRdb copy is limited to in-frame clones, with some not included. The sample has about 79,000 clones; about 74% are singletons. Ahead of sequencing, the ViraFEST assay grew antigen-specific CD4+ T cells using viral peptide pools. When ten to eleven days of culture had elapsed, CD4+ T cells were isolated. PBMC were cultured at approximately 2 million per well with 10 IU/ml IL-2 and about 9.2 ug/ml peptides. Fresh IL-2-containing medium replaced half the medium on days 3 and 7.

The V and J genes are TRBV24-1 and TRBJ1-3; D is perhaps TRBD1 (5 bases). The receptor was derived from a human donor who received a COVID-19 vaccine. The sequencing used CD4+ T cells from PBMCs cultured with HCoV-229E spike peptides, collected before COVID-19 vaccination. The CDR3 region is CATSEGPDTGNTIYF. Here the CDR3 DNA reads TGTGCCACCAGTGAAGGACCGGACACTGGAAACACCATATATTTT.